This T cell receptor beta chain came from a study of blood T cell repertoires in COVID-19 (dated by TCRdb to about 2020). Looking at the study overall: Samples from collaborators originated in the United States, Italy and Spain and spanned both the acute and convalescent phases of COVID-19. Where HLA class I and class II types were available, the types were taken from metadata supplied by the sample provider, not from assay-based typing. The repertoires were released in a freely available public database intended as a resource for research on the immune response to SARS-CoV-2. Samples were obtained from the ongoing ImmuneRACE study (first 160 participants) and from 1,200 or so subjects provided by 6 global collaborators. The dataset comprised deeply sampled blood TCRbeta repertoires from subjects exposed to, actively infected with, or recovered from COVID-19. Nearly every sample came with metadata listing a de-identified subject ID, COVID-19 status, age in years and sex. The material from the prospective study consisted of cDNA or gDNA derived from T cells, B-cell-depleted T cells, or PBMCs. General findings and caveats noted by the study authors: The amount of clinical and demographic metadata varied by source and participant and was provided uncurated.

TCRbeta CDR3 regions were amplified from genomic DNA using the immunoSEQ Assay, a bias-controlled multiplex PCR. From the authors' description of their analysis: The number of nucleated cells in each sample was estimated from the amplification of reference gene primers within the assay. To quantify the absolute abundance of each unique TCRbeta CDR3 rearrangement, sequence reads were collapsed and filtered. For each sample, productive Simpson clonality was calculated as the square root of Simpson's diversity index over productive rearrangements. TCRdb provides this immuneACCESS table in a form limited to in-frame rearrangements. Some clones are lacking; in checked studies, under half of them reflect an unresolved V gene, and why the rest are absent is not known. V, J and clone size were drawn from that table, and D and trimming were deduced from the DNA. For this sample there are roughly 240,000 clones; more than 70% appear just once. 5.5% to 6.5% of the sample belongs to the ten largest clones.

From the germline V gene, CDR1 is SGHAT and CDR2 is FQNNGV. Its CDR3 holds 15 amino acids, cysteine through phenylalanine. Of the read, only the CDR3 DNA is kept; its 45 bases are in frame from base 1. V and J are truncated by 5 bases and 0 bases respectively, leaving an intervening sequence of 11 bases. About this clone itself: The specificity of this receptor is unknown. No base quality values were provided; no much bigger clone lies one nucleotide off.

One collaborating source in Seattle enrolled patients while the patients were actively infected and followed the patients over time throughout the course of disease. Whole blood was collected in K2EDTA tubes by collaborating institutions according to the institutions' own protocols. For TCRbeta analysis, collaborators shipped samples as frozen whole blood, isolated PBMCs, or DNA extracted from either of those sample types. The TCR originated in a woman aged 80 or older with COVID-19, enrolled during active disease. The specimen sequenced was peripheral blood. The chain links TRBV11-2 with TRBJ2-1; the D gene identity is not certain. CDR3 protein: CASSPTLSSYNEQFF. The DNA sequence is TGTGCCAGCAGCCCCACTCTTAGCTCCTACAATGAGCAGTTCTTC.